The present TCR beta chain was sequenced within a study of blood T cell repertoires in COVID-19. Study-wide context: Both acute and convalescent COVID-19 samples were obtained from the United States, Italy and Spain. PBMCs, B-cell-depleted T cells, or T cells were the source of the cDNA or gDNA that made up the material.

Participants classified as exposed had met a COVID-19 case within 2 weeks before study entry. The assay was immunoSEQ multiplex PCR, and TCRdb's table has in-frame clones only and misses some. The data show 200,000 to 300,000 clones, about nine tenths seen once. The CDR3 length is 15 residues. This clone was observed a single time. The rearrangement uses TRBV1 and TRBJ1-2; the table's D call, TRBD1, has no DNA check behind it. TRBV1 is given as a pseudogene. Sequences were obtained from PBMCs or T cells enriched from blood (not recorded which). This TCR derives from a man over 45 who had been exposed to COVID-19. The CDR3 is CTSSQALHPNYGYTF. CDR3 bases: TGCACCAGCAGCCAAGCGTTACACCCGAACTATGGCTACACCTTC.